This T cell receptor (beta chain) was recorded in a study of T cell clonotyping in hematopoietic cell transplantation. The overall study: Recipient samples before transplant were obtained post-cytoreduction.

Germline V gene lookup returns CDR1 SGHKS and CDR2 YYEKEE (reference sequence). CDR3 length equals 14 residues. V lost 4 bases and J 3 bases, leaving 10 bases between the germline ends. Study-level results: Recipient TCR diversity dropped after transplant; expanded clonotypes rose from day 30 to 180.

Measured with immunoSEQ multiplex PCR; TCRdb has only the in-frame clones, and not every one. The sample yields around 11,000 clones, more than 85% seen once. Stated time point: recipient sample about 28 days before transplant, after cytoreduction. Recipient blood drawn about 28 days pretransplant and days 30, 100, 180 after. As for this clone: The antigen is not known.

The sequence derives from a woman between 40 and 50 years old with acute myeloid leukemia. Some clones in this sample may be carry-over from other donors' samples. V usage is TRBV5-5 and J usage is TRBJ2-2, with unresolved D. The sample consisted of peripheral blood mononuclear cells, taken before stem cell transplant. CDR3 coding DNA: TGTGCCAGCAGCCCCCCGAGATACACCGGGGAGCTGTTTTTT. Amino acid sequence: CASSPPRYTGELFF. Based on the CDR3 plus reference TRBV5-5 and TRBJ2-2, the full variable domain is DAGVTQSPTHLIKTRGQQVTLRCSPISGHKSVSWYQQVLGQGPQFIFQYYEKEERGRGNFPDRFSARQFPNYSSELNVNALLLGDSALYLCASSPPRYTGELFFGEGSRLTVL.